What follows describes a single T cell receptor (beta chain). Germline-derived CDR1 and CDR2 are MGHDK and SYGVNS. Trimming pared 5 bases from V and 7 bases from J, leaving 15 bases between. The CDR3 loop spans 14 amino acids. Authors' data handling: Quantification of nucleated cells was approximated via reference gene primer amplification. Produced via immunoSEQ multiplex PCR; TCRdb's table is partial and in-frame only. V, J and clone size were drawn from that table, and D and trimming were deduced from the DNA. This repertoire shows 650,000 to 800,000 clones, just under 90% found once; its top ten account for under 0.3%. The sample is drawn from a study of blood T cell repertoires in COVID-19. About the study: COVID-19 samples, acute and convalescent, were from the United States, Italy and Spain. Sample material is recorded as cDNA or gDNA derived from T cells, B-cell-depleted T cells, or PBMCs.

The receptor's source is a woman between 18 and 29 years old with acute or convalescent COVID-19. The chain employs TRBV25-1 and TRBJ2-1, with D perhaps matching TRBD2 (6 bases). Material for sequencing was peripheral blood. The CDR3 loop reads CASSHPGVSNEQFF. CDR3 DNA: TGTGCCAGCAGTCATCCGGGGGTTTCTAATGAGCAGTTCTTC.